Listed below are T cell receptor beta chains from one sample, sequenced in a study of blood T cell repertoires in COVID-19. Assay: immunoSEQ multiplex PCR; the TCRdb copy retains only in-frame clones and omits some. This table has 200,000 to 300,000 clones, roughly 80% appearing once. The sample taken for sequencing was peripheral blood. The receptors were gathered from a man aged 60 to 75 with acute or convalescent COVID-19. CDR3s include the opening cysteine and the closing phenylalanine or tryptophan. Fields, in order: CDR3 length, J gene, V gene, CDR3 protein.

len: 16; j_gene: TRBJ1-5; v_gene: TRBV5-1; CDR3aa: CASSLDSSYSNQPQHF
len: 16; j_gene: TRBJ2-1; v_gene: TRBV29-1; CDR3aa: CSVAGGSGAEYNEQFF
len: 17; j_gene: TRBJ2-7; v_gene: TRBV14; CDR3aa: CASSRGLAGGPFYEQYF
len: 15; j_gene: TRBJ1-2; v_gene: TRBV30; CDR3aa: CACSRPRQGGSGYTF
len: 20; j_gene: TRBJ2-1; v_gene: TRBV9; CDR3aa: CASSHFISGPGTSSYNEQFF
len: 15; j_gene: TRBJ2-2; v_gene: TRBV19; CDR3aa: CASSPTGGNTGELFF
len: 14; j_gene: TRBJ2-7; v_gene: TRBV6-5; CDR3aa: CASSYTSLGGEQYF
len: 14; j_gene: TRBJ2-3; v_gene: TRBV5-6; CDR3aa: CASSFEGASDTQYF
len: 13; j_gene: TRBJ2-2; v_gene: TRBV6-1; CDR3aa: CASSDAYTGELFF
len: 13; j_gene: TRBJ2-2; v_gene: TRBV30; CDR3aa: CAWSSGGVGELFF
len: 16; j_gene: TRBJ2-1; v_gene: TRBV27; CDR3aa: CASSLRAMSSYNEQFF
len: 15; j_gene: TRBJ1-6; v_gene: TRBV11-2; CDR3aa: CASSLVGPGNSPLHF
len: 17; j_gene: TRBJ2-1; v_gene: TRBV11-3; CDR3aa: CASSPGGAGSSYNEQFF
len: 14; j_gene: TRBJ1-2; v_gene: TRBV6-6; CDR3aa: CASSLPDRDYGYTF
len: 12; j_gene: TRBJ1-1; v_gene: TRBV20-1; CDR3aa: CSASRRGTEAFF
len: 13; j_gene: TRBJ1-1; v_gene: TRBV19; CDR3aa: CASIVQGETEAFF
len: 12; j_gene: TRBJ1-2; v_gene: TRBV28; CDR3aa: CASRPQGAGYTF
len: 16; j_gene: TRBJ2-1; v_gene: TRBV19; CDR3aa: CASSSWLAGSYNEQFF
len: 16; j_gene: TRBJ2-7; v_gene: TRBV4-1; CDR3aa: CASSQDPNRGAYEQYF
len: 15; j_gene: TRBJ1-6; v_gene: TRBV7-9; CDR3aa: CASRDRAMLNSPLHF
len: 13; j_gene: TRBJ1-1; v_gene: TRBV7-3; CDR3aa: CASSLQGRTEAFF
len: 15; j_gene: TRBJ1-1; v_gene: TRBV11-2; CDR3aa: CASSSYLQGGTEAFF
len: 15; j_gene: TRBJ2-1; v_gene: TRBV7-3; CDR3aa: CASSPALAGAPGQFF
len: 14; j_gene: TRBJ1-6; v_gene: TRBV27; CDR3aa: CASSLDRLHSPLHF
len: 13; j_gene: TRBJ1-5; v_gene: TRBV5-1; CDR3aa: CASKSGDNQPQHF
len: 14; j_gene: TRBJ1-1; v_gene: TRBV19; CDR3aa: CASAETAWNTEAFF
len: 15; j_gene: TRBJ2-2; v_gene: TRBV4-1; CDR3aa: CASSQDDRWAGELFF
len: 14; j_gene: TRBJ2-7; v_gene: TRBV18; CDR3aa: CASSPPVGPYEQYF
len: 19; j_gene: TRBJ1-1; v_gene: TRBV7-9; CDR3aa: CASRGSPWDSFFMNTEAFF
len: 15; j_gene: TRBJ2-1; v_gene: TRBV7-9; CDR3aa: CASSLDGRDHIEQFF
len: 14; j_gene: TRBJ1-5; v_gene: TRBV29-1; CDR3aa: CSVVTGGESQPQHF
len: 13; j_gene: TRBJ1-2; v_gene: TRBV10-2; CDR3aa: CASTGTVGYGYTF